This T cell receptor beta chain was captured in a study of blood T cell repertoires in COVID-19. Study in general: Samples taken during acute and convalescent COVID-19 were collected in the United States, Italy and Spain. PBMCs, B-cell-depleted T cells, or T cells were the source of the cDNA or gDNA that made up the material.

The method was immunoSEQ multiplex PCR; TCRdb's version includes in-frame clones alone and lacks a portion of them. This table holds 51,000 or so clones, around nine tenths found once. This CDR3 comprises 14 residues. Germline CDR1 is ENHRY and CDR2 is SYGVKD. V lost 6 bases, J lost 2 bases, and 1 base stayed unmatched. The chain carries TRBV10-3 and TRBJ2-5; 12 nucleotides align to TRBD2. This TCR was sampled from a man older than 75 with active or convalescent COVID-19. Sequencing was carried out using peripheral blood. The DNA of the CDR3 is TGTGCCATCAGACTAGCGGGAGGTCAAGAGACCCAGTACTTC. Its translation: CAIRLAGGQETQYF.